Listed below are T cell receptor beta chains from one sample, sequenced in a study of shared clonotypes between healthy human individuals. The table came from immunoSEQ multiplex PCR; TCRdb's copy has only in-frame clones and leaves some out. The sample contains approximately 940,000 clones, around three quarters of which appear only once. Source material: memory CD4+ T cells sorted from blood. All receptors derive from a man aged 18 to 35 in good health. Each CDR3 is given with its conserved first and last residue. The order of the fields is D gene, V gene, J gene, CDR3 protein. The D gene is left open where the match is weak.

.	TRBV30	TRBJ1-2	CAWTDSNYGYTF
TRBD1	TRBV9	TRBJ2-7	CASSSGQGSYGQYF
TRBD2	TRBV7-2	TRBJ2-3	CASSLAGLAGSSTDTQYF
.	TRBV9	TRBJ2-1	CASSGSTTMGEQFF
TRBD1	TRBV25-1	TRBJ2-2	CASRDRGNTGELFF
.	TRBV29-1	TRBJ1-1	CSVDPYKGVTEAFF
TRBD2	TRBV5-6	TRBJ2-3	CASSLGLAFTDTQYF
TRBD1	TRBV28	TRBJ2-1	CASSLGTGAYNEQFF
.	TRBV7-9	TRBJ2-5	CASSIRLASEETQYF
.	TRBV29-1	TRBJ1-4	CSVEQLGEKLFF
.	TRBV7-9	TRBJ2-7	CASSPNSNEQYF
.	TRBV6-1	TRBJ1-3	CAISTSGNTIYF
.	TRBV9	TRBJ2-1	CASSVDPHPAYNEQFF
.	TRBV5-1	TRBJ2-7	CASARDGSYEQYF
TRBD1	TRBV7-3	TRBJ1-2	CASSRRTGGHQGYTF